These T cell receptor beta chains were read from a single sample in a study of early stage breast cancer tumors. The repertoire was sequenced with immunoSEQ multiplex PCR; TCRdb's copy has only in-frame clones and lacks some. The sample consists of roughly 30,000 clones, less than 85% of them appearing once. The sequenced sample was blood. These receptors were taken from a person aged 55 to 69 with breast cancer. The CDR3 runs from the conserved cysteine through the conserved F or W. The D gene is left open where the match is weak. The size entry is marked missing in some rows and otherwise reads once, few, many or a size class.

D gene	clone size	V gene	J gene	CDR3 protein	CDR3 DNA
TRBD1	NA	TRBV18	TRBJ1-1	CASSPPTGGRNTEAFF	TGTGCCAGCTCACCACCAACAGGGGGCCGGAACACTGAAGCTTTCTTT
NA	NA	TRBV10-3	TRBJ2-7	CAVEDPGSSYEQYF	TGTGCCGTCGAAGACCCCGGGTCCTCCTACGAGCAGTACTTC
NA	NA	TRBV11-2	TRBJ2-1	CASVGPNPPGNEQFF	TGTGCCAGCGTCGGACCTAACCCGCCGGGGAATGAGCAGTTCTTC
TRBD2	few	TRBV4-1	TRBJ2-1	CASSQDSGRSPNEQFF	TGCGCCAGCAGCCAAGACAGCGGGAGATCCCCCAATGAGCAGTTCTTC
NA	NA	TRBV7-9	TRBJ1-2	CASSLFVGSNYGYTF	TGTGCCAGCAGCTTATTCGTAGGGAGCAACTATGGCTACACCTTC
TRBD1	NA	TRBV9	TRBJ2-6	CASSGSGGAGANVLTF	TGTGCCAGCAGCGGTTCAGGGGGTGCTGGGGCCAACGTCCTGACTTTC
TRBD1	NA	TRBV5-5	TRBJ1-2	CASSPHVGGRAGGYTF	TGTGCCAGCAGCCCCCACGTAGGGGGCAGGGCGGGCGGCTACACCTTC
NA	few	TRBV30	TRBJ2-7	CAWSSTGLGEQYF	TGTGCCTGGAGTTCGACAGGACTCGGCGAGCAGTACTTC
NA	NA	TRBV5-6	TRBJ1-2	CASSLMGLNGYTF	TGTGCCAGCAGCTTGATGGGACTGAATGGCTACACCTTC
NA	NA	TRBV30	TRBJ1-2	CAWSPTRGDGYTF	TGTGCCTGGAGTCCAACCCGGGGGGACGGCTACACCTTC
TRBD2	once	TRBV5-1	TRBJ2-2	CASMREGNTGELFF	TGCGCCAGCATGCGGGAGGGCAACACCGGGGAGCTGTTTTTT
NA	NA	TRBV4-1	TRBJ2-3	CASSQEWGQGRTDTQYF	TGCGCCAGCAGCCAAGAGTGGGGGCAGGGGCGGACAGATACGCAGTATTTT
TRBD1	NA	TRBV4-1	TRBJ2-1	CASSHGQGLMGSYNEQFF	TGCGCCAGCAGCCACGGACAGGGATTAATGGGCTCCTACAATGAGCAGTTCTTC
NA	NA	TRBV6-5	TRBJ1-5	CASAFGGEGQPQHF	TGTGCCAGCGCTTTTGGGGGGGAAGGACAGCCCCAGCATTTT
NA	once	TRBV6-5	TRBJ2-2	CASSFDDSSKLFF	TGTGCCAGCAGTTTCGATGACTCCTCCAAACTGTTTTTT
TRBD2	NA	TRBV14	TRBJ2-3	CASSRGSGRATDTQYF	TGTGCCAGCAGCCGGGGTAGCGGGAGGGCCACAGATACGCAGTATTTT
NA	NA	TRBV21-1	TRBJ2-7	CASSKGGTGGRYEQYF	TGTGCCAGCAGCAAGGGCGGGACAGGCGGCCGCTACGAGCAGTACTTC
NA	NA	TRBV11-2	TRBJ2-3	CASSLVRNTQYF	TGTGCCAGCAGCTTAGTGAGGAATACGCAGTATTTT
TRBD2	NA	TRBV5-1	TRBJ2-2	CASRLAGGNTGELFF	TGCGCCAGCAGACTAGCGGGAGGGAACACCGGGGAGCTGTTTTTT
NA	NA	TRBV7-2	TRBJ2-5	CASSLGGLKTQYF	TGTGCCAGCAGCCTCGGGGGGCTAAAGACCCAGTACTTC
TRBD1	few	TRBV5-1	TRBJ2-7	CASSPGTGGYEQYF	TGCGCCAGCAGCCCCGGGACAGGGGGCTACGAGCAGTACTTC
NA	NA	TRBV7-2	TRBJ1-2	CASSRTGYGYTF	TGTGCCAGCAGCCGAACAGGGTATGGCTACACCTTC
NA	NA	TRBV12-5	TRBJ1-1	CASKGLGVRGTEAFF	TGTGCTAGTAAGGGTTTAGGGGTAAGGGGCACTGAAGCTTTCTTT
NA	NA	TRBV2	TRBJ1-4	CASSVGLGGEKLFF	TGTGCCAGCAGTGTGGGCCTAGGAGGGGAAAAACTGTTTTTT
TRBD1	NA	TRBV4-2	TRBJ2-5	CASSQDGRLGQGETQYF	TGTGCCAGCAGCCAAGATGGTCGATTAGGACAGGGGGAGACCCAGTACTTC